Presented here are 18 T cell receptor beta chains from one specimen sequenced in a study of CD8+CD57+ T cells in acquired aplastic anemia. The authors sequenced patients whose flow cytometry had shown CD8+CD57+ cell expansion. TCR beta VDJ and CDR3 were profiled, and genomic DNA was the template. One entry per CDR3 protein results from TCRdb running MiXCR on the reads. The sample includes about 180,000 distinct CDR3 sequences, about half of them seen just once. Material for sequencing was sorted CD4+, CD8+, or CD8+CD57+ T cells (not recorded which) from PBMCs. These TCRs come from a human donor with aplastic anemia.

The V gene is TRBV9, the J gene TRBJ2-2; no firm D call. From germline, CDR1 is SGDLS and CDR2 YYNGEE. V lost 2 bases and J lost 4, with 3 bases in between. The CDR3 length is 12 residues. The DNA for the CDR3 is TGTGCCAGCAGCGTCGGCACCGGGGAGCTGTTTTTT. This translates into CASSVGTGELFF. Full variable domain (missing parts from reference TRBV9 and TRBJ2-2): DSGVTQTPKHLITATGQRVTLRCSPRSGDLSVYWYQQSLDQGLQFLIQYYNGEERAKGNILERFSAQQFPDLHSELNLSSLELGDSALYFCASSVGTGELFFGEGSRLTVL.

This clonotype was counted a few times. The chain combines TRBV24-1 with TRBJ2-1; possibly TRBD1 or TRBD2 for D (6 bases each). V dropped 3 bases and J dropped 4 bases, with 9 bases sitting between them. This CDR3 is 14 amino acids long. Germline CDR1 reads KGHDR; CDR2 reads SFDVKD. As DNA, the CDR3 is TGTGCCACCAGTGATCGGAGGGGGTACAATGAGCAGTTCTTC. This translates into CATSDRRGYNEQFF.

This clonotype has only a few counts. The rearrangement uses TRBV6-4 and TRBJ2-7, with TRBD2 matching over 7 bases. V gave up 2 bases and J gave up 3 bases; unmatched junction bases: 10. The germline CDR1 and CDR2 sequences are MRHNA and SNTAGT. The CDR3 has 16 amino acids. The CDR3 spells CASSDPPLAVIYEQYF. The CDR3 DNA follows: TGTGCCAGCAGTGACCCCCCCCTAGCGGTTATCTACGAGCAGTACTTC.

There are many counts of this clonotype. The chain carries TRBV7-2 and TRBJ1-1; D is perhaps TRBD1 (6 bases). This CDR3 is 14 amino acids long. V lost 5 bases and J lost 4, with 14 bases in between. Germline V CDR1 and CDR2: SGHTA, FQGNSA. CDR3 residues: CASSAGQPTTEAFF. The CDR3 DNA reads TGTGCCAGCAGCGCCGGACAGCCCACCACTGAAGCTTTCTTT. The complete variable domain, with remaining parts taken from reference TRBV7-2 and TRBJ1-1, reads GAGVSQSPSNKVTEKGKDVELRCDPISGHTALYWYRQSLGQGLEFLIYFQGNSAPDKSGLPSDRFSAERTGGSVSTLTIQRTQQEDSAVYLCASSAGQPTTEAFFGQGTRLTVV.

With respect to this clonotype: A junction end diverges from the germline sequence, so it may reflect a read error. The chain employs TRBV5-4 and TRBJ1-2, with D unclear. Per the germline V gene, CDR1 is SGHNT and CDR2 is YYREEE (reference sequence). This CDR3 has 14 residues. This CDR3 reads CASSQLGSNYGCTF. CDR3 DNA sequence: TGTGCCAGCAGCCAACTTGGGTCTAACTATGGCTGCACCTTC.

In this sample, this clonotype turned up once. The V call is TRBV6-1, the J call TRBJ2-1; 14 positions match TRBD2. The CDR3 runs 17 residues. The germline CDR1 and CDR2 sequences are MNHNS and SASEGT. With V trimmed by 4 bases and J by 5 bases, 7 bases remained unmatched. Here the CDR3 reads CASSARLAGGPDNEQFF. CDR3 in DNA: TGTGCCAGCAGTGCCCGACTAGCGGGGGGGCCGGACAATGAGCAGTTCTTC.

This clonotype was seen at least ten times. V and J are TRBV6-2 or TRBV6-3 and TRBJ1-6, with D possibly matching TRBD1 (5 bases). The germline V gene encodes CDR1 MNHEY and CDR2 SVGEGT. V was cut by 0 bases and J by 0 bases, with 12 bases left in between. The CDR3 consists of 18 residues. The CDR3 protein is CASSYSLAGSSYNSPLHF. CDR3 bases: TGTGCCAGCAGTTACTCGTTGGCAGGGAGCTCCTATAATTCACCCCTCCACTTT.

The CDR3 sequence is CAISKGPGLAGLNNEQFF. In nucleotides, the CDR3 is TGTGCCATCAGTAAGGGACCGGGACTAGCGGGACTAAACAATGAGCAGTTCTTC. The chain uses TRBV10-3 and TRBJ2-1; 13 bases are a match to TRBD2. V dropped 5 bases and J dropped 5; count of bases not matched to a gene: 12. The CDR3 loop spans 18 amino acids. Germline V gives CDR1 ENHRY, CDR2 SYGVKD.

The chain combines TRBV2 with TRBJ1-4, with D unclear. V was clipped by 4 bases and J by 7 bases, with 10 bases between them. Looked up from germline, CDR1 is SNHLY and CDR2 is FYNNEI. This CDR3 has 13 amino acids. CDR3 coding DNA: TGTGCCAGCAGTGGATGGAGGGCTGAAAAACTGTTTTTT. It codes for CASSGWRAEKLFF.

The V gene is TRBV10-3, the J gene TRBJ2-1; the D gene is possibly TRBD1 (5 bases). CDR3 size: 16 residues. Trimming removed 4 bases at V and 3 bases at J, with 16 bases between. Germline loops: CDR1 ENHRY, CDR2 SYGVKD. The CDR3 region has the DNA TGTGCCATCAGTGTAAGTGTCGTAGGGGACTACAATGAGCAGTTCTTC. Translated: CAISVSVVGDYNEQFF.

This clonotype is a singleton in its sample. The chain combines TRBV20-1 with TRBJ2-7, with TRBD2 matching over 7 bases. This CDR3 region has 16 residues. The V segment lost 0 bases and the J segment 5 bases; nucleotides outside the gene matches: 13. Germline loops: CDR1 DFQATT, CDR2 SNEGSKA (reference sequence). The CDR3 loop is CSARDATSPARDEQYF. As DNA, the CDR3 is TGCAGTGCTAGAGATGCGACTAGCCCAGCTAGGGACGAGCAGTACTTC.

Details on this clonotype: A single base separates this from a much larger clone, so it may be a read error. The chain couples TRBV30 to TRBJ2-7, with 8 bases identical to TRBD2. The CDR3 is 12 residues long. The germline CDR1 and CDR2 sequences are GTSNPN and SVGIG (reference sequence). The CDR3 DNA follows: TGTGCCCGGAGGGGTAGCGGGGACGAGCAGTACTTC. Translating gives CARRGSGDEQYF.

The chain employs TRBV10-3 and TRBJ1-5; D ambiguous. With 3 bases removed from V and 9 bases from J, the gap between germline ends came to 6 bases. Germline V CDR1 and CDR2: ENHRY, SYGVKD. The CDR3 loop spans 11 amino acids. This CDR3 reads CAISESRPQHF. CDR3 DNA sequence: TGTGCCATCAGTGAATCCAGGCCCCAGCATTTT.

V usage is TRBV19 and J usage is TRBJ2-2; D possibly corresponds to TRBD2 (5 bases). This CDR3 region has 14 residues. Germline V gene data show CDR1 as LNHDA and CDR2 as SQIVND (reference sequence). V lost 5 bases and J 5 bases, leaving 12 bases between the germline ends. In DNA form, the CDR3 reads TGTGCCAGTAGTGACGGGATAGGGACCGGGGAGCTGTTTTTT. This gives the protein CASSDGIGTGELFF.

This clonotype was found many times. The chain has TRBV20-1 and TRBJ2-1; D unclear. CDR1 and CDR2 (germline): DFQATT, SNEGSKA (reference sequence). Deletions cut 0 bases from V and 10 bases from J, with 7 bases between. The CDR3 has 11 amino acids. CDR3 residues: CSAREVGEQFF. CDR3 bases: TGCAGTGCTAGAGAGGTTGGAGAGCAGTTCTTC.

The chain combines TRBV2 with TRBJ2-5; 10 bases fit TRBD2. Germline CDR1 and CDR2: SNHLY and FYNNEI. The CDR3 runs 12 residues. CDR3 amino acids: CAFLAGEETQYF. DNA of the CDR3: TGTGCTTTCCTAGCGGGGGAGGAGACCCAGTACTTC.

This clonotype was seen ten or more times. The chain has TRBV12-3 or TRBV12-4 and TRBJ2-1; D gene uncertain. The V and J ends lost 6 bases and 7 bases respectively, with 16 bases between them. This CDR3 has 14 amino acids. CDR3 residues: CASSPPPTTNEQFF. The CDR3 DNA follows: TGTGCCAGCAGCCCCCCCCCTACTACAAATGAGCAGTTCTTC.

This clonotype was observed a few times. The rearrangement links TRBV5-1 to TRBJ1-3; unclear D gene. From germline, CDR1 is SGHRS and CDR2 YFSETQ. The CDR3 spans 15 residues. V gave up 4 bases and J gave up 0 bases, with 11 bases separating them. In nucleotides, the CDR3 is TGCGCCAGCAGCCCCCGGGTGAACTCTGGAAACACCATATATTTT. The encoded protein is CASSPRVNSGNTIYF.